This is a list of T cell receptor beta chains from one sample in a study of T cells after yellow fever vaccination. TCRdb re-called the 5' RACE reads through MiXCR, storing one row per CDR3 protein. Of a few hundred thousand distinct CDR3 sequences listed, roughly a sixth are singletons. The sequences come from PBMCs, collected about 5 days after the first yellow fever vaccination. Receptors were obtained from a young man who received the YFV17D yellow fever vaccine. Both conserved end residues are part of each CDR3. A D gene is named only where the DNA matches it firmly. The size of a clone is reported for some rows only, either as once, few or many, or as a class for expanded clones.

abundance	j_gene	d_gene	v_gene	CDR3aa	CDR3nt
.	TRBJ2-1	TRBD2	TRBV7-2	CASSVTGTSDEQFF	TGTGCCAGCAGCGTAACCGGGACTAGCGATGAGCAGTTCTTC
.	TRBJ1-6	.	TRBV18	CASSPRDTNSPLHF	TGTGCCAGCTCACCACGGGACACGAATTCACCCCTCCACTTT
few	TRBJ1-1	.	TRBV5-1	CASSLVDAGTEAFF	TGCGCCAGCAGCTTGGTGGACGCTGGCACTGAAGCTTTCTTT
few	TRBJ1-2	.	TRBV7-2	CASSLERGDYGYTF	TGTGCCAGCAGCTTAGAAAGGGGAGACTATGGCTACACCTTC
few	TRBJ1-5	.	TRBV3-1	CASAPGRGLGNQPQHF	TGTGCCAGCGCCCCCGGCAGGGGATTGGGAAATCAGCCCCAGCATTTT
.	TRBJ2-1	.	TRBV4-3	CASSQFSGDDEQFF	TGCGCCAGCAGCCAATTCTCAGGGGACGATGAGCAGTTCTTC
.	TRBJ2-1	.	TRBV4-1	CASSQEEINEQFF	TGCGCCAGCAGCCAAGAGGAGATAAATGAGCAGTTCTTC
.	TRBJ1-5	.	TRBV9	CASSVEGGTDQHQHF	TGTGCCAGCAGCGTAGAGGGGGGTACTGATCAGCACCAGCATTTT
.	TRBJ1-1	.	TRBV7-9	CASSPAYERANTEAFF	TGTGCCAGCAGCCCCGCCTATGAAAGGGCGAACACTGAAGCTTTCTTT
.	TRBJ1-2	.	TRBV19	CASTQRSYGYTF	TGTGCCAGTACCCAGAGGAGCTATGGCTACACCTTC
.	TRBJ2-1	TRBD2	TRBV6-5	CASSYTSGDYNEQFF	TGTGCCAGCAGTTACACGAGCGGGGACTACAATGAGCAGTTCTTC
few	TRBJ2-3	TRBD2	TRBV20-1	CSARESGGRTDTQYF	TGCAGTGCTAGAGAGAGCGGGGGACGCACAGATACGCAGTATTTT
few	TRBJ2-2	.	TRBV5-1	CASSDSGTNTGELFF	TGCGCCAGCAGCGATAGCGGTACGAACACCGGGGAGCTGTTTTTT
.	TRBJ2-4	TRBD2	TRBV6-2/TRBV6-3	CASRTTSAGDIQYF	TGTGCCAGCAGAACCACTAGCGCCGGTGACATTCAGTACTTC
few	TRBJ1-1	.	TRBV5-1	CASSSLAGMNTEAFF	TGCGCCAGCAGCTCTCTAGCGGGGATGAACACTGAAGCTTTCTTT
few	TRBJ2-3	TRBD2	TRBV6-5	CASSYSLAGGLGTDTQYF	TGTGCCAGCAGTTACTCCCTAGCGGGGGGGCTCGGCACAGATACGCAGTATTTT
.	TRBJ2-6	.	TRBV3-1	CASSQRHRHLGGGANVLTF	TGTGCCAGCAGCCAAAGACACCGGCACCTTGGAGGAGGGGCCAACGTCCTGACTTTC
.	TRBJ2-1	TRBD2	TRBV6-1	CASSAGTSGDNEQFF	TGTGCCAGCAGCGCCGGGACTAGCGGAGACAATGAGCAGTTCTTC
few	TRBJ1-2	.	TRBV9	CASSVGNINYGYTF	TGTGCCAGCAGCGTGGGGAACATTAACTATGGCTACACCTTC
.	TRBJ1-2	.	TRBV25-1	CASSPWTVSNGYTF	TGTGCCAGCAGTCCCTGGACAGTTAGCAATGGCTACACCTTC
few	TRBJ1-2	TRBD1	TRBV4-3	CASSHQDRGSGYTF	TGCGCCAGCAGCCACCAGGACAGGGGTTCGGGCTACACCTTC
few	TRBJ2-2	.	TRBV7-9	CASSSLARGTGELFF	TGTGCCAGCAGCTCTTTAGCTCGGGGCACCGGGGAGCTGTTTTTT
few	TRBJ2-3	TRBD2	TRBV7-2	CASHWAGGTTDTQYF	TGTGCCAGCCACTGGGCGGGGGGGACCACAGATACGCAGTATTTT
.	TRBJ2-1	TRBD1	TRBV6-6	CASSLQGAREQFF	TGTGCCAGCAGCTTACAGGGGGCACGTGAGCAGTTCTTC
.	TRBJ2-7	TRBD1	TRBV27	CASRPGTDYEQYF	TGTGCCAGCAGGCCTGGGACAGACTACGAGCAGTACTTC
few	TRBJ2-1	.	TRBV27	CASSFRYEQFF	TGTGCCAGCAGTTTTAGATATGAGCAGTTCTTC
.	TRBJ2-1	TRBD2	TRBV10-3	CAISESNRGVNEQFF	TGTGCCATCAGTGAGTCGAATCGGGGGGTAAATGAGCAGTTCTTC
few	TRBJ2-2	TRBD2	TRBV30	CAWSLASGTNTGELFF	TGTGCCTGGAGTCTGGCTAGCGGGACTAACACCGGGGAGCTGTTTTTT
.	TRBJ2-5	.	TRBV6-1	CASSDAPSLTGAETQYF	TGTGCCAGCAGTGATGCTCCTTCTCTTACGGGGGCAGAGACCCAGTACTTC
few	TRBJ2-7	TRBD2	TRBV4-3	CASSQDTGLAIPFEQYF	TGCGCCAGCAGCCAAGATACGGGACTAGCAATTCCCTTCGAGCAGTACTTC
.	TRBJ2-1	TRBD1	TRBV12-3/TRBV12-4	CASRFRTGHSNEQFF	TGTGCCAGCAGATTCCGGACAGGGCATTCCAATGAGCAGTTCTTC
.	TRBJ2-7	TRBD1	TRBV5-1	CASSFNPGQGYEQYF	TGCGCCAGCAGCTTCAATCCGGGACAGGGGTACGAGCAGTACTTC
.	TRBJ2-2	.	TRBV20-1	CSASRKLTGELFF	TGCAGTGCTAGTCGAAAGCTCACCGGGGAGCTGTTTTTT
.	TRBJ1-2	.	TRBV7-9	CASSLGLGLRGYTF	TGTGCCAGCAGCTTAGGTCTTGGGCTTCGGGGCTACACCTTC
.	TRBJ2-3	.	TRBV4-3	CASSQVGLTDTQYF	TGCGCCAGCAGCCAAGTAGGGCTAACAGATACGCAGTATTTT
once	TRBJ2-7	TRBD1	TRBV20-1	CSARDVSGTAVYEQYF	TGCAGTGCTAGAGACGTCTCCGGGACAGCTGTCTACGAGCAGTACTTC
many	TRBJ2-7	TRBD2	TRBV6-5	CASSYSPGTSSEQYF	TGTGCCAGCAGTTACTCCCCCGGGACTAGCTCCGAGCAGTACTTC
.	TRBJ2-7	TRBD2	TRBV20-1	CSAREWASGVGEQYF	TGCAGTGCTAGAGAGTGGGCTAGCGGGGTGGGCGAGCAGTACTTC